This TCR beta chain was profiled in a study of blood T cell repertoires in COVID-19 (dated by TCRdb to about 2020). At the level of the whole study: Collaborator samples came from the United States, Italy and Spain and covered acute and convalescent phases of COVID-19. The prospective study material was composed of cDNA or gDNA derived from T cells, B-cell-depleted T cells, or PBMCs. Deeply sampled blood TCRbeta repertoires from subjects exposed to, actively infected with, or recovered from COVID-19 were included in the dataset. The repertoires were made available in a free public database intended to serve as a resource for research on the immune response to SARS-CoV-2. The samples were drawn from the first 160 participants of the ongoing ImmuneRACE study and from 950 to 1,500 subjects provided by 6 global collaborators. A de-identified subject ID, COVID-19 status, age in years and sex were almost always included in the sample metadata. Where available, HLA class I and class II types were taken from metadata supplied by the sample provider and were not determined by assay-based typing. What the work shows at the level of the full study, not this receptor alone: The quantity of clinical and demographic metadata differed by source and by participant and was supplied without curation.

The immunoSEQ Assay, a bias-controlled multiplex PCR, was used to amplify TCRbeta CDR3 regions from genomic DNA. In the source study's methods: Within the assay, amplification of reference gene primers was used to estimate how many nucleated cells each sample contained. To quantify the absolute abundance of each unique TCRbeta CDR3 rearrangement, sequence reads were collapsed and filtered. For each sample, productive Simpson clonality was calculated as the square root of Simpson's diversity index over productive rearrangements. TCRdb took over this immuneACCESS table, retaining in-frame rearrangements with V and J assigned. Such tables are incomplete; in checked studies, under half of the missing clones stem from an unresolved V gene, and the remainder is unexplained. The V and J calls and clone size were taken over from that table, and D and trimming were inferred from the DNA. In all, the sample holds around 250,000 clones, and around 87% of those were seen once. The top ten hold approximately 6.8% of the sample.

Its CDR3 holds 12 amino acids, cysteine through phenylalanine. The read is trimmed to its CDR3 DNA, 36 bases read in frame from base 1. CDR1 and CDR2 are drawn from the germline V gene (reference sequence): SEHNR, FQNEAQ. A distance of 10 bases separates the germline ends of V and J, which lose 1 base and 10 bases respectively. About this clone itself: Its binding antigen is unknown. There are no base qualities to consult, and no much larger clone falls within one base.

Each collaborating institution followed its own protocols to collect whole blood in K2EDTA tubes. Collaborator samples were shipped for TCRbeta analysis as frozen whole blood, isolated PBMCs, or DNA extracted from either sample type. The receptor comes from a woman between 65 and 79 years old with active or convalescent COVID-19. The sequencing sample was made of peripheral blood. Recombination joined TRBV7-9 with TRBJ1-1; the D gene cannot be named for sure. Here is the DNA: TGTGCCAGCAGCTTAGAGCGGGTGGGAGCTTTCTTT. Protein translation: CASSLERVGAFF.